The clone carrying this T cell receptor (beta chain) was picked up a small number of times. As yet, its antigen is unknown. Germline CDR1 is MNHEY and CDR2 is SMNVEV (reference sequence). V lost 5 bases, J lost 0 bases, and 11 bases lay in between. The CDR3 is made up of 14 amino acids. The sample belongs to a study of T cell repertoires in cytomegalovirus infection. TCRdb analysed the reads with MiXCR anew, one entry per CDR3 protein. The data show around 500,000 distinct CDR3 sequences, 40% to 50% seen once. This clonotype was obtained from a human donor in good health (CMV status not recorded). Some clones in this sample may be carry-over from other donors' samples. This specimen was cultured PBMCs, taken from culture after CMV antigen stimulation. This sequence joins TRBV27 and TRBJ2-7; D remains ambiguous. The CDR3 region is CASSPFHPSYEQYF. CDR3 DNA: TGTGCCAGCAGTCCCTTTCACCCCTCCTACGAGCAGTACTTC.